Listed here are 7 T cell receptor beta chains from one sample, sequenced in a study of T-cell memory formation after mild COVID-19 (dated by TCRdb to the early 2020s). Libraries were made using 5' RACE. For sequencing, an Illumina NovaSeq 6000 was employed. TCRdb trimmed the raw reads at Q25, called clones with MiXCR and kept productive beta chains. Rows merge per CDR3 protein into single entries with the most common DNA and genes. This sample is represented by over 250,000 distinct CDR3 sequences; approximately 15% of them were singletons. The ten largest make up over 20% of the sample. The sequencing input was PBMCs or a T cell subset sorted from them (not recorded which). The receptor set was obtained from a man aged 18 to 30 who had mild COVID-19 (a few samples of this study predate the infection). The sample titles of this study are shuffled in the database, so cell type and time point are left out; the donor was told from shared clones.

The sample holds a few counts of this clonotype. V usage is TRBV20-1 and J usage is TRBJ2-1; D is possibly TRBD1 or TRBD2 (6 bases each). The CDR3 runs 13 residues. V lost 7 bases and J lost 4, with 14 bases in between. Germline V gives CDR1 DFQATT, CDR2 SNEGSKA (reference sequence). The CDR3 spells CSGRGVRYNEQFF. The CDR3 nucleotides read TGCAGTGGGAGGGGGGTGCGGTACAATGAGCAGTTCTTC.

The rearrangement uses TRBV7-2 and TRBJ1-6; no firm D call. The germline CDR1 and CDR2 sequences are SGHTA and FQGNSA. The V end lost 5 bases, the J end lost 9 bases, and 14 bases lay between the germline ends. This CDR3 has 14 amino acids. CDR3 residues: CASSQPTASSPLHF. CDR3 DNA: TGTGCCAGCAGCCAACCTACGGCCAGTTCACCCCTCCACTTT. Drawing the rest from reference TRBV7-2 and TRBJ1-6, the complete variable domain is GAGVSQSPSNKVTEKGKDVELRCDPISGHTALYWYRQSLGQGLEFLIYFQGNSAPDKSGLPSDRFSAERTGGSVSTLTIQRTQQEDSAVYLCASSQPTASSPLHFGNGTRLTVT.

This clonotype was observed at least ten times. The chain is built from TRBV2 and TRBJ2-2, with D tentatively TRBD1 or TRBD2 (6 bases each). Germline loops: CDR1 SNHLY, CDR2 FYNNEI. The CDR3 runs to 13 residues. The CDR3 protein is CASGATNTGELFF. The DNA for the CDR3 is TGTGCTTCGGGGGCCACGAACACCGGGGAGCTGTTTTTT.

J is TRBJ2-7 and V is TRBV3-1; TRBD1 matches at 10 bases. Germline V gene sequence: CDR1 LGHDT, CDR2 YNNKEL (reference sequence). The CDR3 covers 15 residues. J lost 5 bases, V lost 2 bases, and 6 bases had no gene match. The CDR3 DNA sequence: TGTGCCAGCAGCCAAAGGACAGGGGGATTGGACGAGCAGTACTTC. Protein product: CASSQRTGGLDEQYF.

This clonotype was found a few times. The chain recombines TRBV12-3 or TRBV12-4 with TRBJ2-1; a possible D gene is TRBD1 (5 bases). This CDR3 comprises 13 residues. Trimming left V 2 bases short and J 5 bases short, with 7 bases between. The chain's CDR3 is CASSLRGHNEQFF. Here the CDR3 DNA reads TGTGCCAGCAGTTTAAGGGGCCACAATGAGCAGTTCTTC.

This clonotype has a count of ten or more. This rearrangement joins TRBV7-2 to TRBJ1-6; 7 bases align to TRBD1. The CDR3 extends over 16 amino acids. CDR1 is SGHTA, CDR2 FQGNSA, per germline. V dropped 5 bases and J dropped 7; count of bases not matched to a gene: 11. CDR3 nucleotides: TGTGCCAGCAGCATCCGGACAGGCAGGCTCAATTCACCCCTCCACTTT. Amino acid sequence: CASSIRTGRLNSPLHF.

This clonotype was counted only a few times. This chain joins TRBV12-3 or TRBV12-4 and TRBJ2-2; 10 bases agree with TRBD1. The V gene end was trimmed by 3 bases and the J gene end by 7 bases; junction bases not matched to a gene: 11. The CDR3 spans 17 residues. CDR3 DNA: TGTGCCAGCAGTTTCCCTCGGGGGACAGGGGACGACGGGGAGCTGTTTTTT. Translation gives CASSFPRGTGDDGELFF.